The clone carrying this TCR beta chain appeared once. Its antigen is undetermined. This record comes from a study of OX40 agonist ivuxolimab in advanced cancers. Study background: With a range of roughly 20 to 80, age averaged roughly 61 years, and 75% to 90% were male.

From germline, CDR1 is ENHRY and CDR2 SYGVKD. The CDR3 runs to 14 residues. V was trimmed by 2 bases and J by 4 bases, leaving 11 bases between them. Profiling relied on immunoSEQ multiplex PCR, and the TCRdb table lists in-frame clones only, not all of them. The sample consists of about 55,000 clones, 88% of them appearing once. Study results and caveats: Averaged across samples, CD8+ T cells carried more expanded clones than CD4+ did. Low normalized T-cell clonal expansion was additionally recorded for some nonresponders.

This receptor was identified in an adult with an advanced solid tumor such as melanoma, head and neck, liver or kidney cancer. The gene calls are TRBV10-3 and TRBJ1-2; D not resolved. Sequencing used CD4+ or CD8+ T cells sorted from blood, obtained in a trial of the OX40 agonist ivuxolimab. CDR3 residues: CAISERSGSYGYTF. In nucleotides, the CDR3 is TGTGCCATCAGTGAGCGCTCAGGTTCCTATGGCTACACCTTC.